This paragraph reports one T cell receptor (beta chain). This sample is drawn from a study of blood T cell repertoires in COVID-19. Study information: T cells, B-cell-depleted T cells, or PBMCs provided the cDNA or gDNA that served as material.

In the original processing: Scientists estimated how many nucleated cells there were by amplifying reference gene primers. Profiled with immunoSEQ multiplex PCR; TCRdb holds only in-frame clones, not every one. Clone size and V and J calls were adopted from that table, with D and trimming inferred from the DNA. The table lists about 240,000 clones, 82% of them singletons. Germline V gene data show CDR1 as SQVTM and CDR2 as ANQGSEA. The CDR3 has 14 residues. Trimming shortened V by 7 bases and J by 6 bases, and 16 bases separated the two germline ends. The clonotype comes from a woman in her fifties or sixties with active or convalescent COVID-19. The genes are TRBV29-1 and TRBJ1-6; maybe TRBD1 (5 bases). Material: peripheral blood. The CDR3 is CSAQLSDTNSPLHF. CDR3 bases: TGCAGCGCACAATTATCGGACACTAATTCACCCCTCCACTTT. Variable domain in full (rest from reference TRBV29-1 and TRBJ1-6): SAVISQKPSRDICQRGTSLTIQCQVDSQVTMMFWYRQQPGQSLTLIATANQGSEATYESGFVIDKFPISRPNLTFSTLTVSNMSPEDSSIYLCSAQLSDTNSPLHFGNGTRLTVT.